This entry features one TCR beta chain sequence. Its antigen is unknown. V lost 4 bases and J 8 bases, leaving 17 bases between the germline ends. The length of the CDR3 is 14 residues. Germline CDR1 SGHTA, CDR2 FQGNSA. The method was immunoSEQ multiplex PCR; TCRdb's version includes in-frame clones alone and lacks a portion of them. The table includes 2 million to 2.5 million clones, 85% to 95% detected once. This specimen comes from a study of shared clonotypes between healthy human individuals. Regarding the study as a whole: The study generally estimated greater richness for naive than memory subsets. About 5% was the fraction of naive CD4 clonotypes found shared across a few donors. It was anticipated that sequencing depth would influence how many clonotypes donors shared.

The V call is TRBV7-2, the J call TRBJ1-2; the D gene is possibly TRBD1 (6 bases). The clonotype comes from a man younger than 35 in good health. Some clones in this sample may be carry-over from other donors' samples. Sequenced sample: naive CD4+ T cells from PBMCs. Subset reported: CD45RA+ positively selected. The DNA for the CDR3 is TGTGCCAGCAGCTGGACAGTCCGCGCCGGAGGCTACACCTTC. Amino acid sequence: CASSWTVRAGGYTF.